Below are 25 T cell receptor beta chains sequenced from a single sample in a study of shared clonotypes between healthy human individuals. This table comes from immunoSEQ multiplex PCR, and its TCRdb copy is limited to in-frame clones, with some not included. Seen here are around 700,000 clones, about three quarters observed once, and the top ten hold 1.8%. Sequences were obtained from memory CD4+ T cells sorted from blood. Specified subset: CD45RA-negative fraction. The receptors were sampled from a woman aged 30 to 39 in good health.

Details on this clone: A junction boundary mismatches the germline segment, possibly from a read error. The chain links TRBV19 to TRBJ2-7; a weak D match, TRBD1 (6 bases). Germline V gene lookup returns CDR1 LNHDA and CDR2 SQIVND (reference sequence). The CDR3 totals 13 residues. The CDR3 DNA reads TGTGCCAGTAGCCCGACAGGTAGCTACGTGCAGTACTTC. Protein: CASSPTGSYVQYF.

The J gene is TRBJ1-1, the V gene TRBV29-1; D remains ambiguous. The CDR3 sequence is 12 residues long. Trimming removed 7 bases at V and 0 bases at J, with 9 bases between. Germline-derived CDR1 and CDR2 are SQVTM and ANQGSEA. CDR3 coding DNA: TGCAGCGGTGACAACATGAACACTGAAGCTTTCTTT. Translation: CSGDNMNTEAFF.

This chain connects TRBV19 to TRBJ1-1; D gene unclear. The germline V and J ends were trimmed by 5 bases and 1 base, with 11 bases remaining between them. Germline V lookup: CDR1 LNHDA, CDR2 SQIVND (reference sequence). The length of the CDR3 is 14 residues. CDR3 protein: CASSAPTRNTEAFF. Here the CDR3 DNA reads TGTGCCAGTAGTGCCCCTACACGGAACACTGAAGCTTTCTTT.

This rearrangement joins TRBV5-4 to TRBJ2-7; D not resolved. CDR3 length equals 13 residues. V lost 0 bases to trimming and J lost 3 bases, with 7 bases between them. Germline V gene sequence: CDR1 SGHNT, CDR2 YYREEE (reference sequence). DNA for the CDR3: TGTGCCAGCAGCTTGGGGCAGAGCTACGAGCAGTACTTC. It encodes CASSLGQSYEQYF.

The chain is built from TRBV7-9 and TRBJ1-4; a weak D match, TRBD1 (5 bases). Germline V gene sequence: CDR1 SEHNR, CDR2 FQNEAQ (reference sequence). V lost 3 bases and J lost 5, with 10 bases in between. The CDR3 sequence is 14 residues long. CDR3 in DNA: TGTGCCAGCAGCTTCGGGGACCGGAATGAAAAACTGTTTTTT. This gives the protein CASSFGDRNEKLFF.

This sequence joins TRBV7-9 and TRBJ1-5, with 7 bases identical to TRBD1. V trimming: 3 bases; J trimming: 6 bases; junction bases outside the gene matches: 11. CDR3 length: 16 residues. Per the germline V gene, CDR1 is SEHNR and CDR2 is FQNEAQ (reference sequence). CDR3 DNA: TGTGCCAGCAGCTTCCATTTTAGGGGGCTAGGTCAGCCCCAGCATTTT. It translates to CASSFHFRGLGQPQHF.

This chain links TRBV5-1 with TRBJ2-3, with 8 bases fitting TRBD2. V shed 0 bases and J 3 bases; nucleotides not matched to a gene: 12. This CDR3 contains 18 residues. The V gene's germline CDR1 is SGHRS and CDR2 YFSETQ. The CDR3 spells CASSLAPWSGSYTDTQYF. The CDR3 DNA reads TGCGCCAGCAGCTTGGCCCCTTGGAGCGGGAGCTATACAGATACGCAGTATTTT.

This clone was detected a few times. The rearrangement joins TRBV7-2 to TRBJ1-1; D is undetermined. Germline V gives CDR1 SGHTA, CDR2 FQGNSA. V dropped 2 bases and J dropped 1 base, with 8 bases sitting between them. There are 14 residues in the CDR3. The CDR3 DNA sequence: TGTGCCAGCAGCTTACGGTGGGAGAACACTGAAGCTTTCTTT. Amino acid sequence: CASSLRWENTEAFF.

The V and J genes are TRBV13 and TRBJ2-7; 11 bases match TRBD1. Trimming at V came to 6 bases and at J to 0 bases, leaving 7 bases not matched to a gene. CDR3 length: 16 residues. Germline values: CDR1 PRHDT, CDR2 FYEKMQ (reference sequence). DNA of the CDR3: TGTGCCAGCAGTACACGGGACAGGGGGAGCTCCTACGAGCAGTACTTC. It yields the protein CASSTRDRGSSYEQYF.

The CDR3 loop reads CASSGPAGQGPNTEAFF. In nucleotides, the CDR3 is TGTGCCAGCAGTGGTCCTGCGGGACAGGGGCCGAACACTGAAGCTTTCTTT. This chain links TRBV2 with TRBJ1-1; 10 bases agree with TRBD1. Trimming removed 4 bases from V and 1 base from J; junction bases left unmatched: 9. This CDR3 spans 17 amino acids. Germline assignment: CDR1 SNHLY and CDR2 FYNNEI.

This sequence joins TRBV6-5 and TRBJ1-1, with 9 bases fitting TRBD1. Trimming at V came to 0 bases and at J to 5 bases, leaving 4 bases not matched to a gene. Germline CDR1 is MNHEY and CDR2 is SVGAGI. This CDR3 is built from 15 residues. CDR3 nucleotide sequence: TGTGCCAGCAGTTACTCGCGACAGGGGGGGACTGAAGCTTTCTTT. Translated: CASSYSRQGGTEAFF.

The rearrangement uses TRBV30 and TRBJ2-7, with D perhaps TRBD1 or TRBD2 (5 bases each). CDR1 GTSNPN and CDR2 SVGIG come from the germline V gene (reference sequence). Trimming stripped 4 bases from V and 2 bases from J, with 12 bases between. The CDR3 is made up of 13 amino acids. CDR3: CAWKRGVAYEQYF. For the CDR3, the DNA is TGTGCCTGGAAGAGGGGAGTGGCCTACGAGCAGTACTTC.

The rearrangement uses TRBV5-1 and TRBJ2-7, with D perhaps TRBD1 or TRBD2 (5 bases each). The V end lost 4 bases, the J end lost 0 bases, and 14 bases lay between the germline ends. In germline, CDR1 is SGHRS, CDR2 YFSETQ. The CDR3 has 15 amino acids. CDR3 in DNA: TGCGCCAGCAGCAGTGGGACCGAAAACTCCTACGAGCAGTACTTC. Translation: CASSSGTENSYEQYF.

The genes are TRBV5-6 and TRBJ1-3; no reliable D call. Per the germline V gene, CDR1 is SGHDT and CDR2 is YYEEEE. This CDR3 has 16 amino acids. V was pared by 3 bases and J by 0 bases, with 13 bases between. The CDR3 protein is CASSSIQSSSGNTIYF. For the CDR3, the DNA is TGTGCCAGCAGCTCGATTCAGTCGAGCTCTGGAAACACCATATATTTT.

Only a few counts were recorded for this clone. The chain carries TRBV5-6 and TRBJ1-2; D is undetermined. The CDR3 has 13 amino acids. Trimming left V 1 base short and J 5 bases short, with 9 bases between. The germline gives CDR1 SGHDT, CDR2 YYEEEE. The CDR3 region has the DNA TGTGCCAGCAGCTTGTGGGAACCTTATGGCTACACCTTC. Translating gives CASSLWEPYGYTF.

For the CDR3, the DNA is TGCGCCAGCAGCTTGAGTTTTGGGGACTACTCCTACGAGCAGTACTTC. Amino acids: CASSLSFGDYSYEQYF. The rearrangement uses TRBV5-1 and TRBJ2-7, with 7 positions matching TRBD2. V shed 1 base and J 0 bases; nucleotides not matched to a gene: 7. Germline V gives CDR1 SGHRS, CDR2 YFSETQ. The CDR3 covers 16 residues.

The V call is TRBV2, the J call TRBJ2-5, with a tentative D call TRBD2 (6 bases). Between the trimmed V and J ends, which lost 8 bases and 1 base, there was a span of 14 bases. This CDR3 region has 14 residues. In germline, CDR1 is SNHLY, CDR2 FYNNEI. CDR3 sequence reads: CASETQGGQETQYF. The CDR3 region has the DNA TGTGCCAGCGAAACCCAGGGAGGCCAAGAGACCCAGTACTTC.

The rearrangement uses TRBV29-1 and TRBJ1-1, with D hard to call. CDR1 is SQVTM, CDR2 ANQGSEA, per germline. With 4 bases removed from V and 0 bases from J, the gap between germline ends came to 15 bases. The CDR3 totals 15 residues. The CDR3 spells CSVGLRVVMNTEAFF. The CDR3 region has the DNA TGCAGCGTTGGGTTGCGGGTAGTTATGAACACTGAAGCTTTCTTT.

The chain has TRBV14 and TRBJ2-1; TRBD2 aligns across 12 bases. This CDR3 is 16 amino acids long. CDR1 and CDR2 from the germline V gene are SGHDN and FVKESK. Trimming took 5 bases from V and 3 from J; bases not matched to a gene: 5. This chain's CDR3 is CASSSWTSGVYNEQFF. Here the CDR3 DNA reads TGTGCCAGCAGCTCGTGGACTAGCGGGGTCTACAATGAGCAGTTCTTC.

The chain joins TRBV6-1 to TRBJ1-6; tentatively, D is TRBD1 (5 bases). The CDR3 length is 14 residues. The V end lost 4 bases, the J end lost 4 bases, and 8 bases lay between the germline ends. Germline CDR1 MNHNS, CDR2 SASEGT. CDR3 nucleotides: TGTGCCAGCAGTGCGGGACCATATAATTCACCCCTCCACTTT. This encodes CASSAGPYNSPLHF.

The chain combines TRBV5-1 with TRBJ1-2, with 7 bases fitting TRBD1. In germline, CDR1 is SGHRS, CDR2 YFSETQ. This CDR3 has 15 residues. The V gene end was trimmed by 0 bases and the J gene end by 5 bases; junction bases not matched to a gene: 7. The CDR3 DNA reads TGCGCCAGCAGCTTGGCCGTCAGGGGGATGTATGGCTACACCTTC. This encodes CASSLAVRGMYGYTF.

The chain combines TRBV11-2 with TRBJ2-7, with D possibly being TRBD1 (5 bases). Per the germline V gene, CDR1 is SGHAT and CDR2 is FQNNGV. The CDR3 sequence is 14 residues long. The ends were cut back, 3 bases at V and 0 bases at J, with 9 bases in the middle. The CDR3 loop is CASSFQGHSYEQYF. DNA for the CDR3: TGTGCCAGCAGCTTTCAGGGCCACTCCTACGAGCAGTACTTC.

This chain uses TRBV6-1 with TRBJ2-3; tentatively, D is TRBD2 (5 bases). The germline V gene has CDR1 MNHNS and CDR2 SASEGT. This CDR3 comprises 14 residues. The V and J ends lost 7 bases and 6 bases respectively, with 17 bases between them. Here the CDR3 reads CASMLLVLSDTQYF. The CDR3 DNA sequence: TGTGCCAGCATGCTACTAGTTTTATCCGATACGCAGTATTTT.

On this clone: The same CDR3 is also encoded by other DNA sequences in this sample. The chain uses TRBV11-2 and TRBJ2-2; D may correspond to TRBD1 or TRBD2 (5 bases each). Trimming left V 5 bases short and J 4 bases short, with 14 bases between. Looked up from germline, CDR1 is SGHAT and CDR2 is FQNNGV. This CDR3 region has 15 residues. The CDR3 reads CASSLPTGTTGELFF. Here the CDR3 DNA reads TGTGCCAGCAGCCTCCCGACCGGGACCACCGGGGAGCTGTTTTTT.

The chain has TRBV9 and TRBJ2-1; D ambiguous. Trimming removed 4 bases at V and 9 bases at J, with 11 bases between. Germline V gene lookup returns CDR1 SGDLS and CDR2 YYNGEE. This CDR3 contains 12 residues. The CDR3 DNA follows: TGTGCCAGCAGCTACCGACTCGGTGAGCAGTTCTTC. It is translated as CASSYRLGEQFF.